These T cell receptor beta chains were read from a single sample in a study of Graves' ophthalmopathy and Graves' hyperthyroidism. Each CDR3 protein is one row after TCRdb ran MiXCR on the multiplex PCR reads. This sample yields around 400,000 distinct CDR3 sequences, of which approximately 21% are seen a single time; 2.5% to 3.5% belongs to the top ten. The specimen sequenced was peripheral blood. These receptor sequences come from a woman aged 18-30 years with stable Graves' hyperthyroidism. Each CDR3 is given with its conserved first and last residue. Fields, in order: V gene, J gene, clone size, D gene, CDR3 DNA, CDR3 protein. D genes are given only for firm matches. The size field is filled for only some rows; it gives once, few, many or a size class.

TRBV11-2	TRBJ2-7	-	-	TGTGCCAGCAGTGGGAACCGTGGGAGTACTTGGTACGAGCAGTACTTC	CASSGNRGSTWYEQYF
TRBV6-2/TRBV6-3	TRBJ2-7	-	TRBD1	TGTGCCAGCACCACTAGGACAGGGACCTACGAGCAGTACTTC	CASTTRTGTYEQYF
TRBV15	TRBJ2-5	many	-	TGTGCCACCAGCAATAGCGGCGAACAAGAGACCCAGTACTTC	CATSNSGEQETQYF
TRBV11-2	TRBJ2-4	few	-	TGTGCCAGCGGTGGTCTTCGCCAAGGGAACATTCAGTACTTC	CASGGLRQGNIQYF
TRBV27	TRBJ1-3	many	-	TGTGCCAGCAGTAGTGGCAGTTCTCTATATTTT	CASSSGSSLYF
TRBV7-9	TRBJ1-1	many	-	TGTGCCAGCAGCGCGCCGACAGGCCTGGGGGCTTTCTTT	CASSAPTGLGAFF
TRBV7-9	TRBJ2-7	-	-	TGTGTCAGCAGCTTAGCACTAACCTCCTACGAGCAGTACTTC	CVSSLALTSYEQYF
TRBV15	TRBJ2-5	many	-	TGTGCCACCAGCAGAAAGGGACTGCGACAGACCCAGTACTTC	CATSRKGLRQTQYF
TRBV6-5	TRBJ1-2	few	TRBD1	TGTGCCAGCAGTTCCCCCCGGGACAGGGGGGTTGGCTACACCTTC	CASSSPRDRGVGYTF
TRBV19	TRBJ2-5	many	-	TGTGCCAGTAGTATACGAGTCTTCGAGGGGGAGACCCAGTACTTC	CASSIRVFEGETQYF
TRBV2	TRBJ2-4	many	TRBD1	TGTGCCAGCAGTGAACACCGGGACAGAATGAAGGGTCAGTACTTC	CASSEHRDRMKGQYF
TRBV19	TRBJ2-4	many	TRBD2	TGTGCCAGTAGTTTGAGCGGGATAACCAAAAACATTCAGTACTTC	CASSLSGITKNIQYF
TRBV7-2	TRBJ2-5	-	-	TGTGCCAGCAGCTTACCGTTGAATCCGGAGACCCAGTACTTC	CASSLPLNPETQYF
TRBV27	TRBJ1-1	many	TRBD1	TGTGCCAGCAGGGACAGGGGGACAGGGAACACTGAAGCTTTCTTT	CASRDRGTGNTEAFF
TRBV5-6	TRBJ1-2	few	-	TGTGCCAGCAGCCAGAACCTCTATGGCTACACCTTC	CASSQNLYGYTF
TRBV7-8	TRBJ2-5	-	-	TGTGCCAGCAGCCGCCGCGGAACTAGCAGGGGCGAAGAGACCCAGTACTTC	CASSRRGTSRGEETQYF
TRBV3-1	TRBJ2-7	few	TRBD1	TGTGCCAGCAGCCTAGGGACAGTCGGGCGCGAGCAGTACTTC	CASSLGTVGREQYF
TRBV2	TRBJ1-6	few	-	TGTGCCAGCAGTCTTTCGGGGTCTAATTCACCCCTCCACTTT	CASSLSGSNSPLHF
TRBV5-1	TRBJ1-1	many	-	TGCGCCAGCAGTTGGGGGAGATGGGCGAGGTCAGAGGTGAACACTGAAGCTTTCTTT	CASSWGRWARSEVNTEAFF
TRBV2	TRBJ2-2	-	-	TGTGCCAGCAGTGGAAACAGGAGATCCGGGGAGCTGTTTTTT	CASSGNRRSGELFF
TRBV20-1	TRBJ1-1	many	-	TGCAGTGCTAGAGGTGGGGGTGGAGGGAACACTGAAGCTTTCTTT	CSARGGGGGNTEAFF
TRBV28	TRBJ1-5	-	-	TGTGCCAGCAGTTTGATGGAAAGCAATCAGCCCCAGCATTTT	CASSLMESNQPQHF
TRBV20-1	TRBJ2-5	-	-	TGCAGTGCTAGCGGCGGCGCAGGGGGGACGGAGACCCAGTACTTC	CSASGGAGGTETQYF
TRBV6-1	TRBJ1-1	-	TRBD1	TGTGCCAGCAGGGACAGGTTCTGGATGAACACTGAAGCTTTCTTT	CASRDRFWMNTEAFF
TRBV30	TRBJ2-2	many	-	TGTGCCTGGAGTGCCGGGACCGCGGGCGGGGAGCTGTTTTTT	CAWSAGTAGGELFF
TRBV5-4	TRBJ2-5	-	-	TGTGCCAGCAGCCCGCAGGGATTGCGGGAGACCCAGTACTTC	CASSPQGLRETQYF
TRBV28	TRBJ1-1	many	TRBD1	TGTGCCAGCAGTTCGACAGGGTTTAACACTGAAGCTTTCTTT	CASSSTGFNTEAFF
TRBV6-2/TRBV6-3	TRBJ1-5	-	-	TGTGCCAGCAGTTATTTCTATGGGCAGCCCCAGCATTTT	CASSYFYGQPQHF
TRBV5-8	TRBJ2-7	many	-	TGTGCCAGCAGCTTGTTCAGGGTCGAGCAGTACTTC	CASSLFRVEQYF
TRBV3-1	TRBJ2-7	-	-	TGTGCCAGCTCGGGGCCCTGGGGGGAGCAGTATTTC	CASSGPWGEQYF
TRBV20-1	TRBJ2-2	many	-	TGCAGTGCTAGAGATGTTGGGGCGGCGAACACCGGGGAGCTGTTTTTT	CSARDVGAANTGELFF
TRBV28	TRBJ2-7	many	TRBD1	TGTGCCAGCACTCAGGGGGAATTCCACTCCTACGAGCAGTACTTC	CASTQGEFHSYEQYF
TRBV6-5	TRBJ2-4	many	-	TGTGCCAGCAGTTACTCCTTCGGGGGTTACATTCAGTACTTC	CASSYSFGGYIQYF
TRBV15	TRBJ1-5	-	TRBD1	TGTGCCACCAGCAGACAGGGACAGGGAAAACAGCCCCAGCATTTT	CATSRQGQGKQPQHF
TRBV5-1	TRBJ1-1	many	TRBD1	TGCGCCAGCAGCAATCAGGGGGGCACTGAAGCTTTCTTT	CASSNQGGTEAFF
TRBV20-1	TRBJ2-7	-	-	TGCAGTGCTAGCAGCGGTGGGGTCTACGAGCAGTACTTC	CSASSGGVYEQYF
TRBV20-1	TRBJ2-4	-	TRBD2	TGCAGTGCTAAACATTGGACTAGCGATCCAGACATTAAGTACTTC	CSAKHWTSDPDIKYF
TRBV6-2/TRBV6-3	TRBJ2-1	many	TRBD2	TGTGCCAGCAGTTACCTAGCGGAGTACAATGAGCAGTTCTTC	CASSYLAEYNEQFF
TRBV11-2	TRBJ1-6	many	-	TGTGCCAGCAGCCACCCTGACAGGTTCTATAATTCACCCCTCCACTTT	CASSHPDRFYNSPLHF
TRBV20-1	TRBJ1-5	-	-	TGCAGTGCTAGAGGCACGGGCGGCTCCGGGGGGAGCAATCAGCCCCAGCATTTT	CSARGTGGSGGSNQPQHF
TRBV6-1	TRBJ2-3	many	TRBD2	TGTGCCAGCAGTGAGAGACTAGCGGGAGAAGATACGCAGTATTTT	CASSERLAGEDTQYF
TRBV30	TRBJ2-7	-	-	TGTGCCTGGAGTGTAAGGTTCCCAGGGGTCTACGAGCAGTACTTC	CAWSVRFPGVYEQYF
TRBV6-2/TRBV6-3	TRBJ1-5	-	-	TGTGCCAGCAGTTACTCGACCCAATGGGGGCCAGTGACCAATCAGCCCCAGCATTTT	CASSYSTQWGPVTNQPQHF
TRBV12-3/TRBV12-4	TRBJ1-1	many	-	TGTGCCAGCAGGAAGACAGGTGGCCGGGACACTGAAGCTTTCTTT	CASRKTGGRDTEAFF
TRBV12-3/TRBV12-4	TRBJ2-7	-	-	TGTGCCAGCAGTTTAGGCGCCCGGGCCTCCGCGCAGTACTTC	CASSLGARASAQYF
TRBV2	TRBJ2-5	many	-	TGTGCCAGCAATGGTGCGTGGGGCGCGAGACAAGAGACCCAGTACTTC	CASNGAWGARQETQYF
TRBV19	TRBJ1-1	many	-	TGTGCCAGCAGTATGGGGGGAACTGAAGCTTTCTTT	CASSMGGTEAFF
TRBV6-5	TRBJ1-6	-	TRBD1	TGTGCCAGCAGTGACTCGACAGGGCTGGCTCCCTCACCCCTCCACTTT	CASSDSTGLAPSPLHF
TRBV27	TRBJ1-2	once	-	TGTGCCAGCAGTTTAGCACGGACCCCTGGAGGCTACACCTTC	CASSLARTPGGYTF
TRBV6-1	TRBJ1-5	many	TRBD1	TGTGCCAGCAGAGACAGGGATGGTCAGCCCCAGCATTTT	CASRDRDGQPQHF
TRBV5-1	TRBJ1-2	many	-	TGCGCCAGCAGCTTGGTGACAGCTAATCGCAACTATGGCTACACCTTC	CASSLVTANRNYGYTF
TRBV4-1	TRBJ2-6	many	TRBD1	TGCGCCAGCAGCCAAGATGAAGGGACAGGGACTTCTGGGGCCAACGTCCTGACTTTC	CASSQDEGTGTSGANVLTF
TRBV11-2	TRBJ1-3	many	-	TGTGCCAGCAGCTTAGGGGGACATCGTGGAAACACCATATATTTT	CASSLGGHRGNTIYF
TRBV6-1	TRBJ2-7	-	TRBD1	TGTGCCAGCAGTGTCTACGGGACAGGAGGAGAGCAGTACTTC	CASSVYGTGGEQYF
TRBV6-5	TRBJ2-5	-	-	TGTGCCAGCAGTTATTGGGGGCAAGAGACCCAGTACTTC	CASSYWGQETQYF
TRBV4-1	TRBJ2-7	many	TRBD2	TGCGCCAGCAGCCCCTGGGCTAGCGGTGCCTACGAGCAGTACTTC	CASSPWASGAYEQYF
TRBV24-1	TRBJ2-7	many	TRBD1	TGTGCCACCAGTGGTATCCCCGGGACAGGGGGGATTCGCGAGCAGTACTTC	CATSGIPGTGGIREQYF